One and the same sample provided the 29 T cell receptor beta chains below, sequenced in a study of blood T cell repertoires in COVID-19. Profiling relied on immunoSEQ multiplex PCR, and the TCRdb table lists in-frame clones only, not all of them. The table has roughly 250,000 clones, about 85% seen once. Sequenced input: PBMCs or T cells enriched from blood (not recorded which). The receptors originated from a woman aged 30 to 39 with acute COVID-19.

This clone was picked up one time. This rearrangement joins TRBV28 to TRBJ2-1, with D possibly being TRBD2 (5 bases). This CDR3 region has 12 residues. Germline V lookup: CDR1 MDHEN, CDR2 SYDVKM. The CDR3 DNA sequence: TGTGGGACGGGGAGCTCCTACAATGAGCAGTTCTTC. It yields the protein CGTGSSYNEQFF.

This chain joins TRBV19 and TRBJ2-7; no reliable D call. The CDR3 is made up of 13 amino acids. V lost 8 bases and J lost 1, with 12 bases in between. Germline V gene sequence: CDR1 LNHDA, CDR2 SQIVND (reference sequence). The CDR3 spells CASSSSQSYEQYF. The CDR3 bases are TGTGCCAGTTCGTCCAGTCAGTCCTACGAGCAGTACTTC.

The chain has TRBV7-8 and TRBJ2-1, with 14 bases fitting TRBD2. Per the germline V gene, CDR1 is SGHVS and CDR2 is FQNEAQ. The CDR3 runs 16 residues. With V trimmed by 5 bases and J by 7 bases, 7 bases remained unmatched. CDR3: CASSKGLAGVSNEQFF. In nucleotides, the CDR3 is TGTGCCAGCAGCAAGGGACTAGCGGGAGTAAGTAATGAGCAGTTCTTC.

The CDR3 region is CASSQDSLAGLRADTQYF. CDR3 coding DNA: TGTGCCAGCAGCCAAGATAGTCTAGCGGGACTACGGGCTGATACGCAGTATTTT. The chain recombines TRBV3-1 (or the pseudogene TRBV3-2) with TRBJ2-3, with TRBD2 identical over 9 bases. CDR3 length equals 18 residues. Germline V CDR1 and CDR2: LGHDT, YNNKEL (reference sequence). V lost 0 bases, J lost 6 bases, and 13 bases stayed unmatched.

The chain recombines TRBV12-3 or TRBV12-4 with TRBJ1-1; 7 bases align to TRBD1. The length of the CDR3 is 13 residues. V lost 8 bases to trimming and J lost 8 bases; unmatched junction nucleotides: 11. The chain's CDR3 is CASDRRTGDEAFF. In nucleotides, the CDR3 is TGTGCCAGCGATAGGAGGACAGGCGACGAAGCTTTCTTT.

This chain uses TRBV28 with TRBJ2-3, with D unclear. This CDR3 comprises 12 residues. The germline V gene encodes CDR1 MDHEN and CDR2 SYDVKM. V gave up 6 bases and J gave up 0 bases, with 4 bases separating them. The CDR3 nucleotides read TGTGCCAGCAGCGGTAGCACAGATACGCAGTATTTT. Protein: CASSGSTDTQYF.

The chain recombines TRBV6-1 with TRBJ1-3, with TRBD1 identical over 7 bases. The CDR3 is 17 amino acids. The V gene end was trimmed by 2 bases and the J gene end by 0 bases; junction bases not matched to a gene: 7. CDR1 and CDR2 (germline): MNHNS, SASEGT. CDR3 DNA sequence: TGTGCCAGCAGTGAAAGACAGGGACCCCGCTCTGGAAACACCATATATTTT. This encodes CASSERQGPRSGNTIYF.

The V call is TRBV28, the J call TRBJ1-6, with TRBD1 as a possible D gene (5 bases). Germline assignment: CDR1 MDHEN and CDR2 SYDVKM. Trimming stripped 5 bases from V and 0 bases from J, with 8 bases between. The CDR3 extends over 15 amino acids. CDR3 in amino acids: CASSDRGSYNSPLHF. The CDR3 DNA is TGTGCCAGCAGTGACAGAGGCTCCTATAATTCACCCCTCCACTTT. Based on the CDR3 plus reference TRBV28 and TRBJ1-6, the full variable domain is DVKVTQSSRYLVKRTGEKVFLECVQDMDHENMFWYRQDPGLGLRLIYFSYDVKMKEKGDIPEGYSVSREKKERFSLILESASTNQTSMYLCASSDRGSYNSPLHFGNGTRLTVT.

J is TRBJ1-2 and V is TRBV5-6; D may be TRBD1 (6 bases). The CDR3 totals 15 residues. The germline V and J ends were trimmed by 3 bases and 4 bases, with 16 bases remaining between them. Per the germline V gene, CDR1 is SGHDT and CDR2 is YYEEEE. Here the CDR3 DNA reads TGTGCCAGCAGCTCCCCGGATGGCAGGGGCTATGGCTACACCTTC. It encodes CASSSPDGRGYGYTF. Using reference TRBV5-6 and TRBJ1-2 for the parts outside the CDR3, the full variable domain is DAGVTQSPTHLIKTRGQQVTLRCSPKSGHDTVSWYQQALGQGPQFIFQYYEEEERQRGNFPDRFSGHQFPNYSSELNVNALLLGDSALYLCASSSPDGRGYGYTFGSGTRLTVV.

The chain couples TRBV5-1 to TRBJ1-1; no firm D call. Germline V gives CDR1 SGHRS, CDR2 YFSETQ. The CDR3 consists of 14 residues. The ends were cut back, 0 bases at V and 5 bases at J, with 11 bases in the middle. CDR3 sequence (DNA): TGCGCCAGCAGCTTGGGACAACGCGGGACTGAAGCTTTCTTT. This sequence encodes CASSLGQRGTEAFF.

Here the CDR3 reads CASSPTGNEQFF. In nucleotides, the CDR3 is TGTGCCAGCAGTCCTACAGGGAATGAGCAGTTCTTC. This chain joins TRBV6-5 and TRBJ2-1; TRBD1 might be the D (6 bases). The CDR3 totals 12 residues. V was cut by 5 bases and J by 7 bases, with 9 bases left in between. Germline CDR1 and CDR2: MNHEY and SVGAGI.

The gene calls are TRBV4-1 and TRBJ2-6; 7 nucleotides match TRBD2. This CDR3 spans 18 amino acids. Germline CDR1 and CDR2: MGHRA and YSYEKL. V gave up 0 bases and J gave up 4 bases; unmatched junction bases: 9. CDR3 region: CASSQEEIGTTGANVLTF. The CDR3 region has the DNA TGCGCCAGCAGCCAAGAAGAGATCGGGACTACCGGGGCCAACGTCCTGACTTTC.

The chain employs TRBV3-1 (or the pseudogene TRBV3-2) and TRBJ1-4, with D possibly TRBD1 on 6 matching bases. CDR3 length: 14 amino acids. V dropped 9 bases and J dropped 5 bases, with 16 bases sitting between them. Germline V gene lookup returns CDR1 LGHDT and CDR2 YNNKEL (reference sequence). The CDR3 sequence is CASTRGRGNEKLFF. The CDR3 nucleotides are TGTGCCAGTACCAGGGGTCGGGGAAATGAAAAACTGTTTTTT.

As concerns this clone: A junction boundary mismatches the germline segment, possibly from a read error. The gene calls are TRBV24-1 and TRBJ1-1; tentatively, D is TRBD1 (5 bases). Germline CDR1 and CDR2: KGHDR and SFDVKD. This CDR3 has 10 residues. The CDR3 spells CAGKNTEAFF. The CDR3 coding sequence is TGCGCAGGGAAAAACACTGAAGCTTTCTTT.

V gene TRBV14 combines with J gene TRBJ2-1, with a possible D match to TRBD1 (5 bases). Trimming removed 3 bases at V and 0 bases at J, with 12 bases between. The CDR3 spans 16 residues. Per the germline V gene, CDR1 is SGHDN and CDR2 is FVKESK. The CDR3 DNA follows: TGTGCCAGCAGCCAGAACAGGCGAGCCTCCTACAATGAGCAGTTCTTC. Translated: CASSQNRRASYNEQFF. The full variable domain, with the rest looked up from reference TRBV14 and TRBJ2-1, is EAGVTQFPSHSVIEKGQTVTLRCDPISGHDNLYWYRRVMGKEIKFLLHFVKESKQDESGMPNNRFLAERTGGTYSTLKVQPAELEDSGVYFCASSQNRRASYNEQFFGPGTRLTVL.

The chain employs TRBV10-3 and TRBJ1-5; D is uncertain. V lost 3 bases and J lost 0, with 9 bases in between. CDR3 size: 15 residues. Germline V gene sequence: CDR1 ENHRY, CDR2 SYGVKD. Here the CDR3 reads CAISETDYSNQPQHF. CDR3 coding DNA: TGTGCCATCAGTGAAACGGACTATAGCAATCAGCCCCAGCATTTT.

V gene TRBV7-8 combines with J gene TRBJ2-7; 9 positions match TRBD2. V lost 0 bases to trimming and J lost 0 bases; unmatched junction nucleotides: 6. The CDR3 loop spans 17 amino acids. The germline V gene has CDR1 SGHVS and CDR2 FQNEAQ. Written as DNA, the CDR3 is TGTGCCAGCAGCTTAGCCGGTGGCGGGAGGGCCTCCTACGAGCAGTACTTC. The encoded protein is CASSLAGGGRASYEQYF.

The rearrangement uses TRBV6-6 and TRBJ1-6, with TRBD1 matching over 7 bases. The germline V gene encodes CDR1 MNHNY and CDR2 SVGAGI (reference sequence). The CDR3 is 19 residues long. The V gene end was trimmed by 5 bases and the J gene end by 0 bases; junction bases not matched to a gene: 13. The CDR3 bases are TGTGCCAGCAGTCCTGGGACAGCGATCGGAAGCTCCTATAATTCACCCCTCCACTTT. As protein: CASSPGTAIGSSYNSPLHF.

V gene TRBV19 combines with J gene TRBJ2-7; D gene unclear. There are 14 residues in the CDR3. Trimming stripped 2 bases from V and 2 bases from J, with 10 bases between. Looked up from germline, CDR1 is LNHDA and CDR2 is SQIVND (reference sequence). The CDR3 DNA reads as TGTGCCAGTAGTATATCGCCGCAGACCTACGAGCAGTACTTC. It is translated as CASSISPQTYEQYF.

V usage is TRBV28 and J usage is TRBJ1-2; D gene ambiguous. CDR1 MDHEN and CDR2 SYDVKM come from the germline V gene. Trimming removed 2 bases at V and 4 bases at J, with 8 bases between. The CDR3 runs to 13 residues. The DNA for the CDR3 is TGTGCCAGCAGTTTAAGCACAGCCTATGGCTACACCTTC. It specifies CASSLSTAYGYTF.

The V and J genes are TRBV2 and TRBJ1-4; no clear D gene. CDR3 size: 13 residues. Trimming removed 3 bases at V and 8 bases at J, with 10 bases between. The germline CDR1 and CDR2 sequences are SNHLY and FYNNEI. The CDR3 loop is CASSEGPGEKLFF. The CDR3 coding sequence is TGTGCCAGCAGTGAGGGCCCGGGGGAAAAACTGTTTTTT.

The chain uses TRBV6-5 and TRBJ1-4; 9 bases are shared with TRBD1. Germline loops: CDR1 MNHEY, CDR2 SVGAGI. The CDR3 extends over 15 amino acids. V shed 4 bases, J shed 7 bases, and the junction held 7 bases outside the gene matches. CDR3 coding DNA: TGTGCCAGCAGTTTCACAGGGGGCTATGGTGAAAAACTGTTTTTT. Translation gives CASSFTGGYGEKLFF.

The rearrangement joins TRBV27 to TRBJ1-2, with 10 bases matching TRBD1. CDR3 length: 13 residues. The germline CDR1 and CDR2 sequences are MNHEY and SMNVEV (reference sequence). J gave up 7 bases and V 4 bases, and 3 bases lay outside the gene matches. CDR3 residues: CASSWDRGRGYTF. DNA of the CDR3: TGTGCCAGCAGTTGGGACAGGGGACGTGGCTACACCTTC.

V is TRBV10-3 and J is TRBJ1-1, with 12 bases that match TRBD1. The V gene end was trimmed by 6 bases and the J gene end by 5 bases; junction bases not matched to a gene: 13. The germline V gene has CDR1 ENHRY and CDR2 SYGVKD. The CDR3 consists of 17 residues. Here the CDR3 reads CAIRSSGQGAIWTEAFF. In nucleotides, the CDR3 is TGTGCCATCAGAAGTTCGGGACAGGGGGCAATTTGGACTGAAGCTTTCTTT.

This chain links TRBV10-3 with TRBJ1-5, with D possibly matching TRBD1 (6 bases). Between the trimmed V and J ends, which lost 3 bases and 7 bases, there was a span of 10 bases. Looked up from germline, CDR1 is ENHRY and CDR2 is SYGVKD. This CDR3 comprises 13 residues. Here the CDR3 reads CAISDRTEQPQHF. DNA for the CDR3: TGTGCCATCAGTGACAGGACAGAACAGCCCCAGCATTTT.

The chain joins TRBV12-3 or TRBV12-4 to TRBJ1-3; no firm D call. Trimming pared 7 bases from V and 4 bases from J, leaving 5 bases between. This CDR3 region has 11 residues. The CDR3 DNA reads as TGTGCCAGCAACCTAGGAAACACCATATATTTT. It codes for CASNLGNTIYF.

The chain carries TRBV18 and TRBJ1-2; D may be TRBD1 (6 bases). Per the germline V gene, CDR1 is KGHSH and CDR2 is LQKENI. This CDR3 spans 13 amino acids. Trimming left V 2 bases short and J 6 bases short, with 10 bases between. The CDR3 region has the DNA TGTGCCAGCTCACCAAAGGCAGGGGATGGCTACACCTTC. Translation: CASSPKAGDGYTF. The complete variable domain, with remaining parts taken from reference TRBV18 and TRBJ1-2, reads NAGVMQNPRHLVRRRGQEARLRCSPMKGHSHVYWYRQLPEEGLKFMVYLQKENIIDESGMPKERFSAEFPKEGPSILRIQQVVRGDSAAYFCASSPKAGDGYTFGSGTRLTVV.

This chain links TRBV7-9 with TRBJ2-1, with 13 bases fitting TRBD2. CDR3 length equals 17 residues. Germline V gene sequence: CDR1 SEHNR, CDR2 FQNEAQ (reference sequence). Trimming removed 2 bases from V and 10 bases from J; junction bases left unmatched: 11. This CDR3 is CASSLPLAGGNPKEQFF. In nucleotides, the CDR3 is TGTGCCAGCAGCTTACCACTAGCGGGAGGGAACCCCAAGGAGCAGTTCTTC.

The genes are TRBV6-6 and TRBJ2-2; 7 bases align to TRBD1. Germline V gene data show CDR1 as MNHNY and CDR2 as SVGAGI (reference sequence). V shed 2 bases and J 1 base; nucleotides not matched to a gene: 1. This CDR3 is built from 15 residues. The DNA of the CDR3 is TGTGCCAGCAGTTACCGGACAGGGAACACCGGGGAGCTGTTTTTT. Amino acids: CASSYRTGNTGELFF.